One sample yielded the 20 T cell receptor beta chains listed below, sequenced in a study of T-cell memory formation after mild COVID-19. MiXCR, applied by TCRdb to the 5' RACE reads, yields one record per CDR3 protein. The sample shows 150,000 to 200,000 distinct CDR3 sequences, 30% to 35% of them seen only once. The sample comprised PBMCs or a T cell subset sorted from them (not recorded which). The origin of the receptors is an adult woman who had mild COVID-19 (a few samples of this study predate the infection). Cell type and time point are not known.

This clonotype showed up just a few times. V is TRBV5-1 and J is TRBJ2-7; TRBD1 agrees at 9 bases. Germline CDR1 is SGHRS and CDR2 is YFSETQ. The V gene end was trimmed by 4 bases and the J gene end by 2 bases; junction bases not matched to a gene: 7. The CDR3 loop spans 15 amino acids. CDR3 residues: CASSGNRGLAYEQYF. The CDR3 nucleotides read TGCGCCAGCAGCGGAAACAGGGGGCTGGCCTACGAGCAGTACTTC.

The V and J genes are TRBV7-9 and TRBJ2-3; no definite D call. This CDR3 is 16 amino acids long. The V and J ends lost 2 bases and 6 bases respectively, with 18 bases between them. In germline, CDR1 is SEHNR, CDR2 FQNEAQ (reference sequence). The DNA of the CDR3 is TGTGCCAGCAGCTTACTTCGGCCTCCCACCCGCGATACGCAGTATTTT. As protein: CASSLLRPPTRDTQYF.

Only a few counts were recorded for this clonotype. V gene TRBV11-3 combines with J gene TRBJ2-7; D remains unclear. Trimming left V 6 bases short and J 5 bases short, with 8 bases between. The germline V gene encodes CDR1 SGHNT and CDR2 YENEEA. The CDR3 is made up of 11 amino acids. CDR3 sequence reads: CASSYTHEQYF. The CDR3 region has the DNA TGTGCCAGCAGTTATACCCACGAGCAGTACTTC.

In this sample, this clonotype turned up a few times. The genes are TRBV29-1 and TRBJ2-7, with 8 positions matching TRBD1. Germline assignment: CDR1 SQVTM and CDR2 ANQGSEA. CDR3 size: 16 residues. The V segment lost 3 bases and the J segment 4 bases; nucleotides outside the gene matches: 14. The CDR3 bases are TGCAGCGTTGAGGATCCTTTGAGACAGGGGCAGTACGAGCAGTACTTC. As protein: CSVEDPLRQGQYEQYF.

This clonotype appeared a few times. This chain connects TRBV15 to TRBJ2-5, with 11 bases that match TRBD1. CDR1 and CDR2 (germline): LNHNV, YYDKDF (reference sequence). The CDR3 spans 15 residues. The trim removed 5 bases at V and 4 bases at J, leaving 6 bases unmatched. The DNA for the CDR3 is TGTGCCACCAGCTCCCGGACAGGGGGCCGAGAGACCCAGTACTTC. Amino acid sequence: CATSSRTGGRETQYF.

In its sample, this clonotype was seen a few times. The rearrangement links TRBV5-1 to TRBJ2-3; D gene ambiguous. This CDR3 region has 15 residues. Trimming removed 6 bases at V and 4 bases at J, with 18 bases between. The germline CDR1 and CDR2 sequences are SGHRS and YFSETQ. CDR3 sequence: CASIGTPSRADTQYF. The CDR3 DNA reads as TGCGCCAGCATCGGCACCCCTTCTAGAGCAGATACGCAGTATTTT.

The chain recombines TRBV3-1 with TRBJ2-3; a weak D match, TRBD2 (6 bases). CDR1 and CDR2 from the germline V gene are LGHDT and YNNKEL (reference sequence). The V end lost 8 bases, the J end lost 2 bases, and 14 bases lay between the germline ends. The CDR3 is made up of 14 amino acids. The DNA for the CDR3 is TGTGCCAGCCGATCGGGGGTCACCACAGATACGCAGTATTTT. Protein product: CASRSGVTTDTQYF.

V usage is TRBV20-1 and J usage is TRBJ2-1, with TRBD1 identical over 9 bases. CDR1 DFQATT and CDR2 SNEGSKA come from the germline V gene (reference sequence). The junction had 10 bases not matched to a gene; V was cut back by 6 bases and J by 4 bases. CDR3 length: 15 amino acids. The CDR3 sequence is CSAPLGDRGYNEQFF. CDR3 bases: TGCAGTGCCCCTTTAGGAGACAGGGGGTACAATGAGCAGTTCTTC.

This clonotype was seen a few times. This rearrangement joins TRBV18 to TRBJ2-7, with 7 bases aligning to TRBD1. The CDR3 contains 14 residues. CDR1 is KGHSH, CDR2 LQKENI, per germline. V lost 6 bases to trimming and J lost 6 bases; unmatched junction nucleotides: 11. CDR3 protein: CASSRTGTESEQYF. The CDR3 nucleotides are TGTGCCAGCTCGCGTACCGGGACAGAATCCGAGCAGTACTTC.

The rearrangement links TRBV15 to TRBJ2-7, with 8 bases lining up with TRBD2. Germline CDR1 is LNHNV and CDR2 is YYDKDF (reference sequence). J gave up 6 bases and V 8 bases, and 15 bases lay outside the gene matches. CDR3 length: 15 residues. In DNA form, the CDR3 reads TGTGCCACCGGTCGGGGGGGCCCCCTCTCAGGCGAGCAGTACTTC. This translates into CATGRGGPLSGEQYF.

The J gene is TRBJ2-1, the V gene TRBV12-3 or TRBV12-4, with 8 bases lining up with TRBD1. The V gene end was trimmed by 0 bases and the J gene end by 8 bases; junction bases not matched to a gene: 9. The CDR3 loop spans 16 amino acids. CDR3 sequence reads: CASSLAPGQGSYEQFF. The DNA for the CDR3 is TGTGCCAGCAGTTTAGCTCCTGGACAGGGCTCATATGAGCAGTTCTTC.

This clonotype was seen a handful of times. This chain connects TRBV10-3 to TRBJ2-1, with 11 bases that match TRBD2. The germline V gene encodes CDR1 ENHRY and CDR2 SYGVKD. Germline trimming cut 3 bases from V and 0 bases from J; bases unmatched to any gene: 4. The CDR3 length is 17 residues. DNA for the CDR3: TGTGCCATCAGTGATGGACTAGCGGGTCCCTCCTACAATGAGCAGTTCTTC. Its protein is CAISDGLAGPSYNEQFF.

To note about this clonotype: A read error may account for a junction end that differs from germline. The V gene is TRBV24-1, the J gene TRBJ2-1; TRBD2 matches at 9 bases. Germline lookup yields CDR1 KGHDR and CDR2 SFDVKD. The CDR3 has 15 amino acids. Here the CDR3 reads CASRSAGGPNNEQFF. The DNA for the CDR3 is TGTGCCTCCAGATCGGCGGGAGGGCCGAACAATGAGCAGTTCTTC.

This clonotype was detected only a few times. This chain joins TRBV7-2 and TRBJ2-7, with 7 bases aligning to TRBD2. The CDR3 consists of 15 residues. V lost 5 bases and J lost 3; bases outside the gene matches: 10. In germline, CDR1 is SGHTA, CDR2 FQGNSA. CDR3 DNA sequence: TGTGCCAGCAGCCCCCGAGCGGGGCTCAGCTACGAGCAGTACTTC. Its translation is CASSPRAGLSYEQYF.

This sequence joins TRBV12-3 or TRBV12-4 and TRBJ2-1, with D perhaps TRBD2 (5 bases). The CDR3 runs 12 residues. V lost 6 bases and J lost 10, with 13 bases in between. The CDR3 sequence is CASSSGLPEQFF. DNA of the CDR3: TGTGCCAGCAGCAGCGGATTACCCGAGCAGTTCTTC.

The gene calls are TRBV6-1 and TRBJ1-5; tentative D call: TRBD1 (6 bases). Germline assignment: CDR1 MNHNS and CDR2 SASEGT. Trimming took off 6 bases at V and 0 bases at J, with 12 bases between the two ends. The CDR3 runs 15 residues. This chain's CDR3 is CASSRQAYSNQPQHF. The CDR3 DNA reads TGTGCCAGCAGCAGACAGGCCTATAGCAATCAGCCCCAGCATTTT.

V and J are TRBV5-1 and TRBJ2-7, with D possibly matching TRBD2 (6 bases). This CDR3 contains 14 residues. Germline CDR1 and CDR2: SGHRS and YFSETQ. V lost 4 bases, J lost 3 bases, and 14 bases lay in between. The CDR3 reads CASSPGGNLYEQYF. CDR3 DNA sequence: TGCGCCAGCAGCCCCGGAGGGAACCTCTACGAGCAGTACTTC. Full variable domain (missing parts from reference TRBV5-1 and TRBJ2-7): KAGVTQTPRYLIKTRGQQVTLSCSPISGHRSVSWYQQTPGQGLQFLFEYFSETQRNKGNFPGRFSGRQFSNSRSEMNVSTLELGDSALYLCASSPGGNLYEQYFGPGTRLTVT.

V is TRBV5-1 and J is TRBJ2-5; a weak D match, TRBD1 (6 bases). The CDR3 consists of 14 residues. Trimming left V 4 bases short and J 5 bases short, with 15 bases between. From germline, CDR1 is SGHRS and CDR2 YFSETQ. The CDR3 region has the DNA TGCGCCAGCAGCGGGCAGGGGTCGGGGGAGACCCAGTACTTC. This translates into CASSGQGSGETQYF. Complete variable domain (other parts from reference TRBV5-1 and TRBJ2-5): KAGVTQTPRYLIKTRGQQVTLSCSPISGHRSVSWYQQTPGQGLQFLFEYFSETQRNKGNFPGRFSGRQFSNSRSEMNVSTLELGDSALYLCASSGQGSGETQYFGPGTRLLVL.

This sequence joins TRBV27 and TRBJ2-1, with 12 bases matching TRBD2. This CDR3 contains 16 residues. With V trimmed by 3 bases and J by 3 bases, 3 bases remained unmatched. CDR1 and CDR2 (germline): MNHEY, SMNVEV (reference sequence). This CDR3 is CASSFQLAGGYNEQFF. The CDR3 coding sequence is TGTGCCAGCAGTTTTCAACTAGCGGGAGGCTACAATGAGCAGTTCTTC.

V is TRBV4-3 and J is TRBJ2-1, with 9 bases aligning to TRBD2. The junction had 12 bases not matched to a gene; V was cut back by 3 bases and J by 12 bases. The CDR3 is 15 amino acids. CDR1 is LGHNA and CDR2 is YSLEER in the germline V gene. The CDR3 sequence: CASSQSPASGAPQFF. The CDR3 region has the DNA TGCGCCAGCAGCCAGTCCCCGGCTAGCGGGGCCCCGCAGTTCTTC.